Listed below are T cell receptor beta chains from one sample, sequenced in a study of cytomegalovirus exposure and HLA in healthy donors. Profiled with immunoSEQ multiplex PCR; TCRdb holds only in-frame clones, not every one. The sample carries 100,000 to 150,000 clones, 60% to 85% recorded once. Material for sequencing was PBMCs. The receptors were sampled from a man aged 25-40 years in good health and CMV-seronegative. CDR3s include the opening cysteine and the closing phenylalanine or tryptophan. D genes are given only for firm matches. Not every row has a clone size; where given, it reads once, few, many or a size class.

cdr3_length | j_call | d_call | v_call | clone_size | cdr3_aa | cdr3_nt
19 | TRBJ2-5 | NA | TRBV28 | few | CASSPSPHRRTPGRETQYF | TGTGCCAGCAGCCCGAGCCCGCATCGCCGGACTCCCGGTCGGGAGACCCAGTACTTC
16 | TRBJ2-2 | NA | TRBV6-6 | few | CASSFERDFNTGELFF | TGTGCCAGCAGTTTCGAAAGGGACTTCAACACCGGGGAGCTGTTTTTT
12 | TRBJ2-7 | NA | TRBV6-1 | NA | CASSDQGYEQYF | TGTGCCAGCAGTGATCAGGGTTACGAGCAGTACTTC
13 | TRBJ2-7 | NA | TRBV28 | NA | CASSWDTTYEQYF | TGTGCCAGCAGTTGGGACACAACCTACGAGCAGTACTTC
15 | TRBJ1-3 | TRBD1 | TRBV9 | once | CASSAEGTGGSTIYF | TGTGCCAGCAGCGCCGAGGGGACAGGGGGTAGCACCATATATTTT
14 | TRBJ2-1 | NA | TRBV7-2 | NA | CASTLAPEINEQFF | TGTGCCAGCACCCTTGCGCCGGAGATCAATGAGCAGTTCTTC
16 | TRBJ1-3 | NA | TRBV5-8 | NA | CASSFMLRGGGNTIYF | TGTGCCAGCAGCTTTATGTTAAGGGGAGGTGGAAACACCATATATTTT
14 | TRBJ1-1 | NA | TRBV10-3 | NA | CATEAATHGTEAFF | TGTGCCACCGAGGCCGCAACTCACGGGACTGAAGCTTTCTTT
16 | TRBJ2-1 | NA | TRBV5-1 | NA | CASSSFGQGGSNEQFF | TGCGCCAGCAGCTCCTTCGGACAGGGAGGGTCCAATGAGCAGTTCTTC
14 | TRBJ1-5 | TRBD1 | TRBV19 | NA | CASKGQGFPPPQHF | TGTGCCAGTAAGGGACAGGGGTTCCCCCCGCCCCAGCATTTT
15 | TRBJ1-4 | NA | TRBV9 | few | CASSSRGATNEKLFF | TGTGCCAGCAGCTCCCGGGGGGCAACTAATGAAAAACTGTTTTTT
18 | TRBJ1-3 | NA | TRBV5-1 | NA | CASSLTGSTVFSGNTIYF | TGCGCCAGCAGCTTGACGGGGTCGACGGTGTTCTCTGGAAACACCATATATTTT
16 | TRBJ1-2 | TRBD1 | TRBV28 | NA | CASSTEGQGGSYGYTF | TGTGCCAGCAGCACTGAAGGACAGGGAGGAAGCTATGGCTACACCTTC
17 | TRBJ2-7 | NA | TRBV11-2 | NA | CASSLKRAGPISYEQYF | TGTGCCAGCAGCTTAAAAAGAGCGGGTCCCATCTCCTACGAGCAGTACTTC
14 | TRBJ1-1 | NA | TRBV5-1 | NA | CASSLEGLRTEAFF | TGCGCCAGCAGCTTGGAAGGCCTGAGGACTGAAGCTTTCTTT
16 | TRBJ2-3 | NA | TRBV6-4 | NA | CASSDILTGGTDTQYF | TGTGCCAGCAGTGACATTTTGACGGGGGGCACAGATACGCAGTATTTT
15 | TRBJ1-1 | TRBD1 | TRBV23-1 | once | CASSHWDRPNTEAFF | TGCGCCAGCAGTCATTGGGACAGGCCGAACACTGAAGCTTTCTTT
15 | TRBJ2-5 | NA | TRBV7-6 | NA | CASSLIFLGEETQYF | TGTGCCAGCAGCTTGATATTTCTAGGGGAAGAGACCCAGTACTTC
16 | TRBJ2-3 | TRBD1 | TRBV5-1 | few | CASSSGQGKSTDTQYF | TGCGCCAGCAGCTCCGGACAGGGGAAGAGCACAGATACGCAGTATTTT
14 | TRBJ2-3 | NA | TRBV5-5 | once | CASSPGSTRGGQYF | TGTGCCAGCAGCCCGGGGTCGACTAGGGGAGGGCAGTATTTT
12 | TRBJ2-7 | NA | TRBV6-6 | NA | CASSLGFHEQYF | TGTGCCAGCTCCCTCGGGTTCCACGAGCAGTACTTC
18 | TRBJ2-2 | TRBD2 | TRBV4-2 | NA | CASSQDPLAGGYTGELFF | TGTGCCAGCAGCCAAGACCCCTTAGCGGGGGGTTACACCGGGGAGCTGTTTTTT
15 | TRBJ2-1 | NA | TRBV7-6 | NA | CASSPGGTLYNEQFF | TGTGCCAGCAGCCCAGGAGGGACTCTTTACAATGAGCAGTTCTTC
17 | TRBJ1-4 | TRBD1 | TRBV7-4 | NA | CASSARDRGYTNEKLFF | TGTGCCAGCAGCGCCCGGGACAGGGGTTACACTAATGAAAAACTGTTTTTT
13 | TRBJ2-7 | TRBD1 | TRBV25-1 | NA | CASSAGTGGPPYF | TGTGCCAGCAGCGCCGGGACAGGGGGGCCCCCGTACTTC
17 | TRBJ2-2 | TRBD1 | TRBV4-2 | NA | CASSALPGTGNTGELFF | TGTGCCAGCAGCGCATTACCCGGGACAGGGAACACCGGGGAGCTGTTTTTT
13 | TRBJ1-5 | NA | TRBV18 | NA | CASSPDEAQPQHF | TGTGCCAGCTCACCAGATGAGGCTCAGCCCCAGCATTTT
13 | TRBJ1-1 | NA | TRBV29-1 | NA | CSVVRQANTEAFF | TGCAGCGTTGTGCGACAGGCCAACACTGAAGCTTTCTTT
15 | TRBJ2-1 | NA | TRBV7-8 | few | CASSSYGSSYNEQFF | TGTGCCAGCAGCTCCTACGGGTCCTCCTACAATGAGCAGTTCTTC
16 | TRBJ2-5 | TRBD1 | TRBV12-5 | NA | CASGSGTGGARETQYF | TGTGCTAGTGGTTCCGGGACAGGGGGCGCTAGGGAGACCCAGTACTTC
16 | TRBJ1-1 | NA | TRBV9 | NA | CASRVRTVNMNTEAFF | TGTGCCAGCAGAGTAAGGACAGTCAACATGAACACTGAAGCTTTCTTT
18 | TRBJ1-5 | NA | TRBV21-1 | NA | CASSKPSLSSYSNQPQHF | TGTGCCAGCAGCAAACCGAGTCTATCCTCTTATAGCAATCAGCCCCAGCATTTT
16 | TRBJ2-1 | TRBD1 | TRBV6-4 | NA | CASSDGQGAFLDEQFF | TGTGCCAGCAGCGACGGACAGGGAGCGTTTCTCGATGAGCAGTTCTTC